This TCR beta chain was sequenced during a study of PD-1 blockade in classical Hodgkin lymphoma (dated by TCRdb to about 2020). About the investigation overall: Nivolumab dosing was 3 mg/kg intravenously every 2 weeks, continuing until either disease progression or unacceptable toxicity. The study used TCR beta sequencing and CyTOF to define a peripheral blood immune signature of response to PD-1 blockade in classical Hodgkin lymphoma.

Per the publication, the time point label means: cycle 4 day 1 (C4D1), after 5 to 7 weeks of nivolumab. Every trial patient had relapsed after autologous stem cell transplantation, and cohorts A, B and C differed in prior brentuximab vedotin exposure. A total of around 59 patients with relapsed/refractory classical Hodgkin lymphoma made up the trial cohort, and each patient's best overall response was complete response, partial response or progressive disease. In the multi-cohort phase II CheckMate 205 trial, trial patients received single-agent nivolumab. An independent review committee assessed best overall response by applying the 2007 International Working Group response criteria. PBMCs from the trial were collected at three points: immediately before nivolumab initiation (C1D1), and during therapy at cycle 2 day 1 and cycle 4 day 1. Peripheral blood was collected in 8 mL Vacutainer Cell Preparation Tubes, from which PBMCs were isolated by centrifugation and then cryopreserved.

Of note for this clone: Its cognate antigen has yet to be identified. The record has no base qualities; no much larger clone is one base away.

Measured from the cysteine to the phenylalanine, the CDR3 is 15 residues long. The DNA shown is the 45-base CDR3, in frame from base 1. Unmatched junction bases come to 2, with V trimmed by 0 bases and J by 0 bases. As encoded in the germline V gene, CDR1 is SQVTM while CDR2 is ANQGSEA. Paper-wide results and their limitations: Baseline TCR diversity was reported to be lower in newly diagnosed patients than in healthy donors and to be lower still in relapsed/refractory patients. Baseline diversity similar to that of newly diagnosed patients was observed in trial patients achieving complete response, whereas significantly lower diversity was observed in partial responders and progressors. Diversity was lower in patients who began nivolumab less than 1 year after ASCT, so these patients were left out of later analyses to avoid confounding by immune reconstitution. Only a single clinical trial cohort was studied, and what caused the repertoire differences, possibly disease activity or prior therapy, remained undefined. By C4D1, a significant rise was seen in CD4+ TCR diversity but not in CD8+ TCR diversity (p=0.0027 vs p=0.16), and the rise was most apparent among complete responders (p=0.02).

Genomic DNA was extracted with the Qiagen DNeasy kit from unsorted PBMCs and from negatively selected CD4+ and CD8+ fractions. TCR beta CDR3 regions were amplified by immunoSEQ multiplex PCR using primers annealing to V and J segments. A synthetic immune receptor repertoire was used to minimize amplification bias, and any residual bias was removed computationally once sequencing was done. As for the original processing: Repertoire diversity was quantified as the Shannon entropy index using custom Python scripts. The unsorted, CD4+ and CD8+ repertoires were each analyzed separately, with the exception of combined analyses, where CD4+ and CD8+ sequences were merged in silico. A clone was considered expanded if an increase in frequency of at least 2-fold after treatment relative to C1D1 was found, and a pseudocount of 0.5 was applied to clones undetected at baseline. Singleton clones were defined as clones with 0 or 1 copy at C1D1, and non-singleton clones were defined as clones with 2 or more copies. Clones expanded in unsorted samples were assigned a CD4+, CD8+ or unknown annotation through matching of protein sequences in sorted samples from the same patient. Wilcoxon tests on paired samples were used to test diversity changes from C1D1 to C4D1. TCRdb's version of the immuneACCESS table is confined to in-frame rearrangements and falls short of the full clone set. An unresolved V gene accounts for under half of the shortfall where checked; the remainder is of unknown origin. V, J and clone size reflect that table, while D and trimming were determined from the DNA. The table for this sample lists tens of thousands of clones; 90% of them were counted only once. The leading ten clones occupy roughly 3% of the sample.

Here the sequenced sample was peripheral blood mononuclear cells (PBMCs), taken before the fourth cycle of nivolumab. The chain uses TRBV29-1 and TRBJ2-7, and TRBD2 matches 10 of the central bases. This clonotype originated in a human donor with classical Hodgkin lymphoma. CDR3 sequence: CSVEDLAGASYEQYF. The DNA sequence is TGCAGCGTTGAAGATCTAGCGGGGGCCTCCTACGAGCAGTACTTC.